The 22 T cell receptor beta chains reported below all come from one sample, sequenced in a study of T cell responses to AZD1222 COVID-19 vaccine. Repertoires were generated with immunoSEQ multiplex PCR, while TCRdb's copy carries only in-frame clones and drops some. The data show more than 150,000 clones, approximately 94% seen once. The specimen comprised peripheral blood, sampled on day 0 of AZD1222 vaccination. The receptors were gathered from an adult in good health.

A single count supports this clone. The chain couples TRBV27 to TRBJ1-6; D unresolved. The CDR3 extends over 17 amino acids. V gave up 0 bases and J gave up 0 bases, with 9 bases separating them. Germline-derived CDR1 and CDR2 are MNHEY and SMNVEV (reference sequence). The CDR3: CASSLSDPGSYNSPLHF. CDR3 DNA sequence: TGTGCCAGCAGTTTATCGGACCCCGGCTCCTATAATTCACCCCTCCACTTT.

The chain links TRBV12-1 to TRBJ1-2; whether TRBD1, the table's D call, matches the DNA was not checked. TRBV12-1 is a pseudogene segment. The CDR3 contains 14 residues. CDR3 amino acids: CASSFNRGLSGYTF. The CDR3 coding sequence is TGTGCCAGCAGCTTCAACAGGGGCCTATCGGGCTACACCTTC.

Written as DNA, the CDR3 is TGTGCCAGCAGCGGGAGGGACCCACGGCCCTACAATGAGCAGTTCTTC. Translated: CASSGRDPRPYNEQFF. V and J are TRBV9 and TRBJ2-1, with D maybe TRBD2 (6 bases). V was trimmed by 3 bases and J by 2 bases, leaving 15 bases between them. The V gene's germline CDR1 is SGDLS and CDR2 YYNGEE. The CDR3 contains 16 residues.

The gene calls are TRBV7-2 and TRBJ2-3; D unresolved. Trimming left V 2 bases short and J 4 bases short, with 13 bases between. The CDR3 totals 15 residues. Germline V gene lookup returns CDR1 SGHTA and CDR2 FQGNSA. The CDR3 loop is CASSLTRVSPDTQYF. CDR3 coding DNA: TGTGCCAGCAGCTTAACAAGGGTCTCACCAGATACGCAGTATTTT. Drawing the rest from reference TRBV7-2 and TRBJ2-3, the complete variable domain is GAGVSQSPSNKVTEKGKDVELRCDPISGHTALYWYRQSLGQGLEFLIYFQGNSAPDKSGLPSDRFSAERTGGSVSTLTIQRTQQEDSAVYLCASSLTRVSPDTQYFGPGTRLTVL.

The chain couples TRBV7-9 to TRBJ1-1; no reliable D call. Trimming cost V 3 bases and J 7 bases, with 9 bases left between them. CDR1 and CDR2 (germline): SEHNR, FQNEAQ (reference sequence). CDR3 length: 12 amino acids. CDR3 sequence: CASSLPVSEAFF. Here the CDR3 DNA reads TGTGCCAGCAGCTTGCCCGTGAGTGAAGCTTTCTTT.

V is TRBV28 and J is TRBJ2-5, with D unclear. This CDR3 spans 12 amino acids. Trimming removed 4 bases from V and 3 bases from J, with 6 bases in between. Germline CDR1 MDHEN, CDR2 SYDVKM. The CDR3 nucleotides read TGTGCCAGCAGTTGGGGAAAAGAGACCCAGTACTTC. It encodes CASSWGKETQYF.

V and J are TRBV24-1 and TRBJ2-7; D may correspond to TRBD1 or TRBD2 (5 bases each). Deletions cut 5 bases from V and 5 bases from J, with 18 bases between. CDR1 is KGHDR and CDR2 is SFDVKD in the germline V gene. This CDR3 is 15 amino acids long. The CDR3 spells CATSASDKAGDEQYF. The CDR3 nucleotides are TGTGCCACCAGTGCCTCGGACAAGGCCGGGGACGAGCAGTACTTC.

This chain's CDR3 is CASSFPGQALGYTF. The DNA for the CDR3 is TGTGCCAGCAGCTTCCCTGGACAGGCTCTTGGCTACACCTTC. The chain is built from TRBV7-2 and TRBJ1-2, with TRBD1 matching over 7 bases. CDR3 length: 14 amino acids. Germline loops: CDR1 SGHTA, CDR2 FQGNSA. The ends lost 3 bases at V and 7 bases at J; junction bases unmatched: 8.

V is TRBV6-1 and J is TRBJ1-2; 9 bases match TRBD1. The CDR3 loop spans 13 amino acids. The germline V gene encodes CDR1 MNHNS and CDR2 SASEGT. V trimming: 6 bases; J trimming: 6 bases; junction bases outside the gene matches: 5. Here the CDR3 DNA reads TGTGCCAGCAGGGACAGGGGTCATAATGGCTACACCTTC. Translated: CASRDRGHNGYTF.

The chain recombines TRBV6-5 with TRBJ1-2; a weak D match, TRBD1 (6 bases). Deletions cut 4 bases from V and 4 bases from J, with 19 bases between. CDR1 is MNHEY and CDR2 is SVGAGI in the germline V gene. The CDR3 is made up of 16 amino acids. The CDR3 DNA reads TGTGCCAGCAGTTCCCGCTTAACAAAGGGGGGCTATGGCTACACCTTC. Protein product: CASSSRLTKGGYGYTF.

The rearrangement uses TRBV5-6 and TRBJ2-7; D possibly corresponds to TRBD2 (6 bases). This CDR3 is built from 14 residues. V lost 1 base and J 3 bases, leaving 11 bases between the germline ends. Germline V CDR1 and CDR2: SGHDT, YYEEEE. The CDR3: CASSLFRGFYEQYF. CDR3 coding DNA: TGTGCCAGCAGCTTGTTTCGGGGGTTCTACGAGCAGTACTTC.

The gene calls are TRBV19 and TRBJ2-1, with 12 bases that match TRBD2. V lost 4 bases and J lost 8; bases outside the gene matches: 12. The V gene's germline CDR1 is LNHDA and CDR2 SQIVND (reference sequence). The CDR3 is made up of 17 amino acids. CDR3 loop: CASSKRTSGVGSDEQFF. The CDR3 DNA is TGTGCCAGTAGTAAAAGGACTAGCGGGGTGGGGTCCGATGAGCAGTTCTTC.

The chain couples TRBV24-1 to TRBJ2-1, with D perhaps matching TRBD1 or TRBD2 (5 bases each). The germline V gene encodes CDR1 KGHDR and CDR2 SFDVKD. The CDR3 covers 13 residues. Trimming removed 9 bases from V and 6 bases from J, with 14 bases in between. The CDR3 loop reads CATSGTYGNEQFF. CDR3 sequence (DNA): TGTGCCACCTCCGGGACCTACGGCAATGAGCAGTTCTTC.

This chain joins TRBV3-1 (or the pseudogene TRBV3-2) and TRBJ1-4; TRBD1 might be the D (5 bases). The V end was cut by 1 base, the J end by 7 bases, with 10 bases between. The CDR3 totals 14 residues. The germline V gene has CDR1 LGHDT and CDR2 YNNKEL (reference sequence). The CDR3 is CASSQGRGGEKLFF. The DNA for the CDR3 is TGTGCCAGCAGCCAAGGACGCGGGGGTGAAAAACTGTTTTTT.

V gene TRBV9 combines with J gene TRBJ1-6, with unresolved D. The germline gives CDR1 SGDLS, CDR2 YYNGEE. The CDR3 is made up of 15 amino acids. The V gene lost 4 bases and the J gene lost 0 bases, with 8 bases spanning the gap. CDR3 protein: CASSTSNSYNSPLHF. DNA of the CDR3: TGTGCCAGCAGCACCAGCAACTCCTATAATTCACCCCTCCACTTT.

This chain joins TRBV7-2 and TRBJ1-1; 7 bases map to TRBD1. V lost 5 bases and J lost 3; bases outside the gene matches: 6. The CDR3 runs to 14 residues. Germline V gene lookup returns CDR1 SGHTA and CDR2 FQGNSA. CDR3 bases: TGTGCCAGCAGCGTGTTCAGGGGGGACACTGAAGCTTTCTTT. Its translation is CASSVFRGDTEAFF.

The rearrangement joins TRBV7-9 to TRBJ1-2; possible D gene TRBD1, 5 bases. CDR3 length: 17 amino acids. Germline lookup yields CDR1 SEHNR and CDR2 FQNEAQ (reference sequence). Trimming shortened V by 5 bases and J by 4 bases, and 23 bases separated the two germline ends. The CDR3 sequence is CASSHNALGGDVYGYTF. CDR3 coding DNA: TGTGCCAGCAGCCATAACGCATTAGGTGGGGACGTCTATGGCTACACCTTC.

This clone came up a few times. V usage is TRBV6-5 and J usage is TRBJ2-1, with D unresolved. Germline loops: CDR1 MNHEY, CDR2 SVGAGI. V lost 3 bases and J 0 bases, leaving 9 bases between the germline ends. The CDR3 is made up of 15 amino acids. The CDR3 DNA is TGTGCCAGCAGTTATGTGGTAAGCTCCTACAATGAGCAGTTCTTC. The encoded protein is CASSYVVSSYNEQFF.

J is TRBJ2-4 and V is TRBV6-1; D possibly corresponds to TRBD1 (5 bases). The CDR3 spans 18 residues. Germline loops: CDR1 MNHNS, CDR2 SASEGT. Trimming left V 0 bases short and J 0 bases short, with 15 bases between. CDR3 region: CASSEAKTAILAKNIQYF. The DNA of the CDR3 is TGTGCCAGCAGTGAAGCGAAGACAGCTATTCTAGCCAAAAACATTCAGTACTTC.

To note about this clone: One end of the junction is discordant with germline, which a read error may explain. The rearrangement joins TRBV7-2 to TRBJ2-3; D may correspond to TRBD1 or TRBD2 (6 bases each). This CDR3 region has 12 residues. Germline V CDR1 and CDR2: SGHTA, FQGNSA. CDR3 nucleotide sequence: TGTGCCAGCAGCTCCAATAGGGGGGCCCGGCCATTT. This sequence encodes CASSSNRGARPF.

Here the CDR3 reads CASSYRPGSFYGYTF. For the CDR3, the DNA is TGTGCCAGCAGTTATCGGCCAGGGTCGTTCTATGGCTACACCTTC. The chain employs TRBV6-5 and TRBJ1-2, with D maybe TRBD1 (5 bases). The V and J ends lost 3 bases and 4 bases respectively, with 15 bases between them. The CDR3 covers 15 residues. The germline V gene encodes CDR1 MNHEY and CDR2 SVGAGI.

The chain is built from TRBV5-4 and TRBJ1-1; tentatively, D is TRBD1 (6 bases). Germline V gene sequence: CDR1 SGHNT, CDR2 YYREEE (reference sequence). V shed 2 bases and J shed 1 base, with 9 bases lying between them. The CDR3 runs to 14 residues. The CDR3 protein is CASSLPQGNTEAFF. In nucleotides, the CDR3 is TGTGCCAGCAGCTTACCACAGGGGAACACTGAAGCTTTCTTT.